The 8 T cell receptor beta chains in this list originate from one sample, sequenced in a study of CD8 T cells in ankylosing spondylitis. TCRdb re-analysed the 5' RACE reads in MiXCR, keeping a single row per CDR3 protein. Among a few hundred thousand distinct CDR3 sequences listed, 18% were seen once. Material: blood, either unsorted or a sorted T cell fraction (not recorded which). The receptors stem from a male donor with ankylosing spondylitis or in good health (not recorded which).

In this sample, this clonotype turned up a few times. V usage is TRBV19 and J usage is TRBJ1-5; no clear D. V dropped 2 bases and J dropped 5 bases, with 13 bases sitting between them. The germline V gene has CDR1 LNHDA and CDR2 SQIVND (reference sequence). The CDR3 has 15 residues. CDR3 nucleotides: TGTGCCAGTAGTATATGGTCGGCAGAGGATCAGCCCCAGCATTTT. Translation: CASSIWSAEDQPQHF.

This clonotype has just a few counts. V gene TRBV20-1 combines with J gene TRBJ2-7, with 11 nucleotides matching TRBD2. CDR3 length: 16 amino acids. Germline assignment: CDR1 DFQATT and CDR2 SNEGSKA (reference sequence). Trimming removed 2 bases from V and 2 bases from J; junction bases left unmatched: 8. CDR3 region: CSARLRTSGLPYEQYF. For the CDR3, the DNA is TGCAGTGCTAGACTCCGGACTAGCGGGCTCCCCTACGAGCAGTACTTC.

This clonotype was detected only a few times. The CDR3, as DNA: TGCGCCAGCAGCCCCAGGACACGACGCTACGAGCAGTACTTC. Translated, it gives CASSPRTRRYEQYF. The chain carries TRBV5-1 and TRBJ2-7, with D perhaps TRBD1 (5 bases). The CDR3 covers 14 residues. Trimming pared 4 bases from V and 3 bases from J, leaving 14 bases between. Germline loops: CDR1 SGHRS, CDR2 YFSETQ.

This clonotype was seen repeatedly, ten times or more. The chain is built from TRBV5-8 and TRBJ2-1, with TRBD1 identical over 10 bases. Germline assignment: CDR1 SGHTS and CDR2 YDEGEE. The CDR3 contains 16 residues. V lost 0 bases, J lost 9 bases, and 9 bases stayed unmatched. The CDR3 loop reads CASSLEGQGIFGEQFF. CDR3 bases: TGTGCCAGCAGCTTGGAGGGACAGGGGATTTTTGGTGAGCAGTTCTTC.

This clonotype was seen more than once but under ten times. V is TRBV9 and J is TRBJ2-2; tentatively, D is TRBD1 or TRBD2 (5 bases each). Germline lookup yields CDR1 SGDLS and CDR2 YYNGEE. The CDR3 runs 17 residues. Trimming shortened V by 0 bases and J by 5 bases, and 17 bases separated the two germline ends. The CDR3 loop is CASSVADVFGGTGELFF. CDR3 in DNA: TGTGCCAGCAGCGTAGCTGATGTTTTTGGGGGTACCGGGGAGCTGTTTTTT.

The sample holds many counts of this clonotype. The chain links TRBV6-2 or TRBV6-3 to TRBJ2-7; 12 bases are a match to TRBD2. CDR1 and CDR2 from the germline V gene are MNHEY and SVGEGT. The CDR3 contains 16 residues. Trimming at V came to 0 bases and at J to 3 bases, leaving 3 bases not matched to a gene. The CDR3 protein is CASSYSRTSGNYEQYF. The CDR3 bases are TGTGCCAGCAGTTACTCTCGGACTAGCGGGAACTACGAGCAGTACTTC.

The chain couples TRBV2 to TRBJ2-1; 12 nucleotides align to TRBD2. With V trimmed by 1 base and J by 5 bases, 3 bases remained unmatched. Looked up from germline, CDR1 is SNHLY and CDR2 is FYNNEI. The CDR3 loop spans 16 amino acids. The CDR3 is CASSEGGLAGHNEQFF. The CDR3 DNA reads TGTGCCAGCAGTGAAGGAGGACTAGCGGGGCACAATGAGCAGTTCTTC.

This clonotype was seen more than once but under ten times. CDR3 DNA: TGCGCCAGCAGCCAAGAATTGGGGGGACAGGGGCCCTCCTACGAGCAGTACTTC. It codes for CASSQELGGQGPSYEQYF. This chain joins TRBV4-1 and TRBJ2-7; 10 bases line up with TRBD1. CDR3 length: 18 amino acids. The J segment lost 0 bases and the V segment lost 0 bases, leaving 8 bases of the junction unmatched. From germline, CDR1 is MGHRA and CDR2 YSYEKL.